The 17 T cell receptor beta chains given below trace back to one sample, sequenced in a study of cytomegalovirus exposure and HLA in healthy donors. Use of 60 Vbeta and 13 Jbeta primers characterized the PCR. Data came from immunoSEQ multiplex PCR; TCRdb stores just in-frame clones and leaves some out. This table has some 150,000 clones, roughly 85% appearing once. The sample comprised PBMCs. Source of these receptors: a woman aged 18-35 years in good health and CMV-seronegative.

The chain recombines TRBV25-1 with TRBJ1-2; the D gene is possibly TRBD1 (6 bases). Germline CDR1 MGHDK, CDR2 SYGVNS. CDR3 length: 14 amino acids. Trimming shortened V by 3 bases and J by 6 bases, and 14 bases separated the two germline ends. The CDR3 is CASSDGQGNDGYTF. CDR3 DNA: TGTGCCAGCAGTGACGGCCAGGGGAACGATGGCTACACCTTC.

This chain uses TRBV19 with TRBJ1-5, with TRBD1 as a possible D gene (5 bases). Per the germline V gene, CDR1 is LNHDA and CDR2 is SQIVND (reference sequence). V shed 6 bases and J shed 5 bases, with 17 bases lying between them. The CDR3 covers 15 residues. The CDR3 DNA reads as TGTGCCAGTAGGTTGGCAGGGAGGTTCGATCAGCCCCAGCATTTT. It yields the protein CASRLAGRFDQPQHF.

This clone was seen a handful of times. This chain uses TRBV27 with TRBJ2-7, with TRBD1 matching over 7 bases. Trimming took 4 bases from V and 4 from J; bases not matched to a gene: 10. Germline V gene data show CDR1 as MNHEY and CDR2 as SMNVEV (reference sequence). The CDR3 runs 15 residues. The DNA for the CDR3 is TGTGCCAGCAGTTCCCCGAACAGGGGCAGGTACGAGCAGTACTTC. Residues: CASSSPNRGRYEQYF.

Written as DNA, the CDR3 is TGTGCCAGCAGCTTAGGGCCCCTTCGGAGTCAGCCCCAGCATTTT. Protein: CASSLGPLRSQPQHF. V and J are TRBV11-2 and TRBJ1-5; D is ambiguous. Germline CDR1 SGHAT, CDR2 FQNNGV. The V end lost 1 base, the J end lost 6 bases, and 13 bases lay between the germline ends. The CDR3 loop spans 15 amino acids.

The chain couples TRBV5-6 to TRBJ2-7, with D tentatively TRBD2 (5 bases). Germline CDR1 SGHDT, CDR2 YYEEEE. The CDR3 is made up of 15 amino acids. V lost 3 bases and J lost 4, with 17 bases in between. CDR3 sequence (DNA): TGTGCCAGCAGCTCCGACGTACGACGAGGGTACGAGCAGTACTTC. Translated, it gives CASSSDVRRGYEQYF.

This rearrangement joins TRBV4-2 to TRBJ2-2; 12 bases fit TRBD2. Germline CDR1 is LGHNA and CDR2 is YNFKEQ. The CDR3 totals 17 residues. V trimming: 5 bases; J trimming: 2 bases; junction bases outside the gene matches: 6. CDR3 bases: TGTGCCAGCAGCAAAAGGACTAGCGGGGATAACACCGGGGAGCTGTTTTTT. Protein: CASSKRTSGDNTGELFF.

This chain uses TRBV11-2 with TRBJ1-1; possible D gene TRBD1, 6 bases. The length of the CDR3 is 14 residues. The germline V gene has CDR1 SGHAT and CDR2 FQNNGV. V lost 2 bases to trimming and J lost 4 bases, with 11 bases between them. The CDR3 DNA reads TGTGCCAGCAGCTTACAGGGGTTTGGCACTGAAGCTTTCTTT. As protein: CASSLQGFGTEAFF.

This sequence joins TRBV9 and TRBJ1-2, with unresolved D. This CDR3 has 14 residues. The germline V and J ends were trimmed by 6 bases and 8 bases, with 20 bases remaining between them. Germline V gene data show CDR1 as SGDLS and CDR2 as YYNGEE. CDR3 amino acids: CASTRGGGGDGYTF. The CDR3 DNA is TGTGCCAGCACCAGAGGAGGCGGCGGTGACGGCTACACCTTC.

The gene calls are TRBV10-3 and TRBJ2-3; 8 nucleotides align to TRBD1. With V trimmed by 4 bases and J by 1 base, 4 bases remained unmatched. The germline V gene has CDR1 ENHRY and CDR2 SYGVKD. The CDR3 is 15 residues long. The CDR3 loop reads CAISVGTGGTDTQYF. The CDR3 nucleotides are TGTGCCATCAGTGTCGGGACAGGCGGCACAGATACGCAGTATTTT.

CDR3 residues: CASSEFPRLAGRKNQETQYF. In DNA form, the CDR3 reads TGTGCCAGCAGTGAATTCCCGCGACTAGCGGGCCGAAAAAACCAAGAGACCCAGTACTTC. The chain combines TRBV2 with TRBJ2-5; 10 positions agree with TRBD2. This CDR3 is built from 20 residues. Germline CDR1 SNHLY, CDR2 FYNNEI. The ends lost 2 bases at V and 0 bases at J; junction bases unmatched: 15.

The chain carries TRBV4-3 and TRBJ2-5; the match to TRBD2 covers 7 bases. From germline, CDR1 is LGHNA and CDR2 YSLEER. V dropped 0 bases and J dropped 2; count of bases not matched to a gene: 12. The CDR3 runs to 18 residues. The CDR3 DNA reads TGCGCCAGCAGCCAAGAGGTTCCTTCTAGCGGTCGTCAAGAGACCCAGTACTTC. It specifies CASSQEVPSSGRQETQYF.

The chain joins TRBV9 to TRBJ2-1; 12 bases line up with TRBD2. Germline-derived CDR1 and CDR2 are SGDLS and YYNGEE. V dropped 5 bases and J dropped 7; count of bases not matched to a gene: 10. This CDR3 has 16 residues. The CDR3 protein is CASRPFASGGGNEQFF. CDR3 sequence (DNA): TGTGCCAGCAGACCTTTTGCTAGCGGGGGGGGGAATGAGCAGTTCTTC.

The chain uses TRBV10-3 and TRBJ2-5; a possible D gene is TRBD2 (7 bases). The CDR3 spans 15 residues. V was shortened by 4 bases and J by 4 bases, with 16 bases between the two germline ends. Germline assignment: CDR1 ENHRY and CDR2 SYGVKD. CDR3 residues: CAISGGAGVGETQYF. Here the CDR3 DNA reads TGTGCCATCAGTGGGGGGGCGGGAGTGGGAGAGACCCAGTACTTC.

CDR3 amino acids: CASSQQGSLYEQYF. The CDR3 DNA is TGTGCCAGCAGTCAACAGGGATCACTGTACGAGCAGTACTTC. The chain is built from TRBV28 and TRBJ2-7, with D perhaps matching TRBD1 (6 bases). The CDR3 totals 14 residues. Germline CDR1 MDHEN, CDR2 SYDVKM. The V gene lost 5 bases and the J gene lost 4 bases, with 15 bases spanning the gap.

The chain recombines TRBV12-5 with TRBJ1-5, with D possibly matching TRBD1 (6 bases). The CDR3 has 20 residues. With 6 bases removed from V and 0 bases from J, the gap between germline ends came to 27 bases. The V gene's germline CDR1 is LGHNT and CDR2 FRNRAP. CDR3 bases: TGTGCTAGTGGGAGGGGGGGGGACCTCGCAGGTGCCCTTAGCAATCAGCCCCAGCATTTT. This encodes CASGRGGDLAGALSNQPQHF.

The chain uses TRBV28 and TRBJ2-5; possible D gene TRBD1, 5 bases. There are 16 residues in the CDR3. Trimming removed 5 bases at V and 6 bases at J, with 22 bases between. Per germline, CDR1 MDHEN and CDR2 SYDVKM. The CDR3 loop is CASSPSPPRKGKTQYF. CDR3 DNA sequence: TGTGCCAGCAGTCCGAGCCCCCCCCGGAAGGGGAAGACCCAGTACTTC.

The J gene is TRBJ1-2, the V gene TRBV19, with 9 bases identical to TRBD1. The CDR3 extends over 16 amino acids. The germline CDR1 and CDR2 sequences are LNHDA and SQIVND (reference sequence). V was pared by 8 bases and J by 6 bases, with 16 bases of the junction left unmatched. CDR3 amino acids: CASGPLGQGALHGYTF. In nucleotides, the CDR3 is TGTGCCAGTGGGCCCTTGGGACAGGGCGCACTACATGGCTACACCTTC.